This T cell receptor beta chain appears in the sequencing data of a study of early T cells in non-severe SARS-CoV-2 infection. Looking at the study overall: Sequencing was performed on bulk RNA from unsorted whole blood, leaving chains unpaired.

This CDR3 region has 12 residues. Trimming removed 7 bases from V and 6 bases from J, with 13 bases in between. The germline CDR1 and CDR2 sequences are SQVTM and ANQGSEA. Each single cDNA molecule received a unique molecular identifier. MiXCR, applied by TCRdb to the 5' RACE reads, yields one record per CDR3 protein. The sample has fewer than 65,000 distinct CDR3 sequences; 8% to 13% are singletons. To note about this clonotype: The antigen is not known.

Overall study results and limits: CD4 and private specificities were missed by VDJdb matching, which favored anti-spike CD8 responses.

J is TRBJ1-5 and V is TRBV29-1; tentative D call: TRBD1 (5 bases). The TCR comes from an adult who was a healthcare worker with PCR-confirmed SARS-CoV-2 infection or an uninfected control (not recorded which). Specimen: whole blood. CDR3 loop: CSAGATGQPQHF. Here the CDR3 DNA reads TGCAGCGCTGGGGCTACAGGTCAGCCCCAGCATTTT.